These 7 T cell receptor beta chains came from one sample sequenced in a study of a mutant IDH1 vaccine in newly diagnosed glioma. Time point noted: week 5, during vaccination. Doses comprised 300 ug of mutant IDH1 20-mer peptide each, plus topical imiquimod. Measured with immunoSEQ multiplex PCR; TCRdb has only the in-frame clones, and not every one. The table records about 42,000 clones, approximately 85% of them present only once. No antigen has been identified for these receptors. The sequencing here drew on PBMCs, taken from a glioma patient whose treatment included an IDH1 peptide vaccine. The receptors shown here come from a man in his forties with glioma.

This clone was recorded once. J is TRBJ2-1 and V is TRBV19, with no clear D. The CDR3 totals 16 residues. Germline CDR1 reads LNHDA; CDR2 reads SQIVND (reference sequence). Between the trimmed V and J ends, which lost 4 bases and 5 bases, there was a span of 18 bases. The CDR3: CASSRGSWNVNNEQFF. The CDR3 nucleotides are TGTGCCAGTAGTAGAGGTTCATGGAACGTAAACAATGAGCAGTTCTTC.

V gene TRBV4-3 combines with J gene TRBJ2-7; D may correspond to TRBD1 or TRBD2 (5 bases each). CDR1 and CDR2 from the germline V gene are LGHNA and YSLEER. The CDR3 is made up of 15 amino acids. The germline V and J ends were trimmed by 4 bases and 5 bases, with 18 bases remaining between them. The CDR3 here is CASSPRGEGPHEQYF. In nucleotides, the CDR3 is TGCGCCAGCAGCCCCCGAGGTGAGGGACCCCACGAGCAGTACTTC.

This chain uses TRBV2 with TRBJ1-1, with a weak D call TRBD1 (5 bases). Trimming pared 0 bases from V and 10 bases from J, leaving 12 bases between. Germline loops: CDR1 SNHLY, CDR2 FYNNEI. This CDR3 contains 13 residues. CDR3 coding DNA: TGTGCCAGCAGTGAAGCAGGGGCCCGGGTAGCTTTCTTT. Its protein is CASSEAGARVAFF.

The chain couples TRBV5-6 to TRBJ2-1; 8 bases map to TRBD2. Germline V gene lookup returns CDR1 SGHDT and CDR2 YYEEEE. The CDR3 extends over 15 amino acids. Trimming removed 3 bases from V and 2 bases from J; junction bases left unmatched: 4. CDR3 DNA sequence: TGTGCCAGCAGCTGGTGGACTAGCCCCTACAATGAGCAGTTCTTC. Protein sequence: CASSWWTSPYNEQFF. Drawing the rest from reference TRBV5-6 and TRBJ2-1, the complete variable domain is DAGVTQSPTHLIKTRGQQVTLRCSPKSGHDTVSWYQQALGQGPQFIFQYYEEEERQRGNFPDRFSGHQFPNYSSELNVNALLLGDSALYLCASSWWTSPYNEQFFGPGTRLTVL.

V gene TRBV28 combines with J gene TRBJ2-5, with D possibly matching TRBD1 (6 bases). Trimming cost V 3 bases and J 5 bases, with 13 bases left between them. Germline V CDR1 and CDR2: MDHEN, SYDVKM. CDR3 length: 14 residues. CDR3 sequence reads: CASSLQGQGETQYF. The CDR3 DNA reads TGTGCCAGCAGTTTGCAGGGACAAGGGGAGACCCAGTACTTC.

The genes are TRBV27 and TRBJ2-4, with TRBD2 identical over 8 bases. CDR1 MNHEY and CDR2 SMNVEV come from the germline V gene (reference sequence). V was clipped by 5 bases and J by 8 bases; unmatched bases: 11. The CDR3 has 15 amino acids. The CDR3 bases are TGTGCCAGCAGTGTAAGCCCCAGCGGGAGAGACATTCAGTACTTC. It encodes CASSVSPSGRDIQYF.

The chain's CDR3 is CASSPTPGTGSGYGYTF. Here the CDR3 DNA reads TGTGCCAGCAGTCCGACTCCCGGGACAGGGTCGGGCTATGGCTACACCTTC. The chain uses TRBV27 and TRBJ1-2, with 9 bases fitting TRBD1. The ends lost 5 bases at V and 4 bases at J; junction bases unmatched: 14. There are 17 residues in the CDR3. The germline gives CDR1 MNHEY, CDR2 SMNVEV (reference sequence).